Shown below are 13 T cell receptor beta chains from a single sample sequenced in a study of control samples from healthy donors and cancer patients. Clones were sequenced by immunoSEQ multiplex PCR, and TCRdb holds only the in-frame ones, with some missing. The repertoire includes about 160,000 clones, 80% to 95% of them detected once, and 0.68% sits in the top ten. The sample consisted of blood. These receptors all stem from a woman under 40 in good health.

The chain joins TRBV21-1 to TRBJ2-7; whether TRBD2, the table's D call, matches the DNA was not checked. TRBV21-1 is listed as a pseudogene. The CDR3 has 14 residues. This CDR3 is CASKLAFFSYEQYF. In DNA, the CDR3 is TGTGCCAGCAAACTAGCTTTTTTCTCCTACGAGCAGTACTTC.

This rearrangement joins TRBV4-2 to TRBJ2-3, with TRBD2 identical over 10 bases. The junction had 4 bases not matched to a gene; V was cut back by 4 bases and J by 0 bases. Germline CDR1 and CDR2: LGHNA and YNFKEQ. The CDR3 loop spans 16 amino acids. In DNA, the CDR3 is TGTGCCAGCAGCCCGGAAGCGGGAGGGAGCACAGATACGCAGTATTTT. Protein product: CASSPEAGGSTDTQYF.

The CDR3 region has the DNA TGTGCCAGCAGTCGCACCAGCAACTATGGCTACACCTTC. This translates into CASSRTSNYGYTF. The V gene is TRBV6-5, the J gene TRBJ1-2; D gene unclear. Per germline, CDR1 MNHEY and CDR2 SVGAGI. The CDR3 runs 13 residues. Trimming removed 5 bases from V and 2 bases from J, with 9 bases in between.

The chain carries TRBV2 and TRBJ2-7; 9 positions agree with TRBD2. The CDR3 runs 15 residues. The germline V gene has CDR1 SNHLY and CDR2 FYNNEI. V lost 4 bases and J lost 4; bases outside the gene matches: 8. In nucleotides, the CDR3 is TGTGCCAGCAGTGGGTCGGCTAGCGGGGTTTACGAGCAGTACTTC. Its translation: CASSGSASGVYEQYF.

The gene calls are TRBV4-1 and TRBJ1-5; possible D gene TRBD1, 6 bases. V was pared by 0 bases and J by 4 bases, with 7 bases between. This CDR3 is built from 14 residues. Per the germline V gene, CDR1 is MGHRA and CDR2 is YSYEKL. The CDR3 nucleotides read TGCGCCAGCAGCCAAGATCAGGGGAATCAGCCCCAGCATTTT. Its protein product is CASSQDQGNQPQHF.

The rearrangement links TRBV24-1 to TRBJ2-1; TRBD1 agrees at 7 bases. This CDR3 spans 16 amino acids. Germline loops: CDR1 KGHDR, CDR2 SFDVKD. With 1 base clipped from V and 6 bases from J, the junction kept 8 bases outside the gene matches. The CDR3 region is CATSDFGRGSVNEQFF. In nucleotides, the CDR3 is TGTGCCACCAGTGATTTCGGCAGGGGGTCGGTCAATGAGCAGTTCTTC.

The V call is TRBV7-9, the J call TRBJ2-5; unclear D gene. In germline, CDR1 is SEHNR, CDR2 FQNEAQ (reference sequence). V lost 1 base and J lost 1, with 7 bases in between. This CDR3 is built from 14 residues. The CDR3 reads CASSLVEIQETQYF. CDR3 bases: TGTGCCAGCAGCTTAGTAGAAATCCAAGAGACCCAGTACTTC.

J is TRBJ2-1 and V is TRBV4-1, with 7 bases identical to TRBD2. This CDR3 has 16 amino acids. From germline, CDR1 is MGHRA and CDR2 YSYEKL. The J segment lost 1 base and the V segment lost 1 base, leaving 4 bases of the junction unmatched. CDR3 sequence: CASSQASGMSYNEQFF. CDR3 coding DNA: TGCGCCAGCAGCCAAGCAAGCGGGATGTCCTACAATGAGCAGTTCTTC.

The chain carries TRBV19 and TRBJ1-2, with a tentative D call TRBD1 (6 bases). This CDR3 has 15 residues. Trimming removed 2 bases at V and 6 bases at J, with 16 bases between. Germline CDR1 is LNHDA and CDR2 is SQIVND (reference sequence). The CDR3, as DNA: TGTGCCAGTAGTATACGGGGGGCTGTTGTGGATGGCTACACCTTC. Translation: CASSIRGAVVDGYTF.

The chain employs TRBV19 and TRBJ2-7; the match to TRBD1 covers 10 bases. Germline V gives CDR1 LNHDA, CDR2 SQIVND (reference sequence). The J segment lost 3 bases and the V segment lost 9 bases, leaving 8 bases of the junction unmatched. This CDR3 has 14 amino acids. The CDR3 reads CASRDRGKGYEQYF. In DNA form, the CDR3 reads TGTGCCAGCCGGGACAGGGGAAAAGGCTACGAGCAGTACTTC.

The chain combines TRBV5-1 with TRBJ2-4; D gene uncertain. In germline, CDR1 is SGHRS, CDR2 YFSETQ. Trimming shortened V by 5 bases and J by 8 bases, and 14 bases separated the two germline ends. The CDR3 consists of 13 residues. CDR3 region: CASSFGRAYIQYF. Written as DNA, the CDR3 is TGCGCCAGCAGTTTTGGCCGGGCATACATTCAGTACTTC. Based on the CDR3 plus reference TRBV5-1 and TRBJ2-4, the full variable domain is KAGVTQTPRYLIKTRGQQVTLSCSPISGHRSVSWYQQTPGQGLQFLFEYFSETQRNKGNFPGRFSGRQFSNSRSEMNVSTLELGDSALYLCASSFGRAYIQYFGAGTRLSVL.

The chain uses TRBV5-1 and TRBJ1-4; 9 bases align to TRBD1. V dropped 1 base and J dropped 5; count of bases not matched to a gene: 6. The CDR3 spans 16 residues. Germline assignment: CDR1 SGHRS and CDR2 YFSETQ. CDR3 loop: CASSLLRGTGNEKLFF. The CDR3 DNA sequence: TGCGCCAGCAGCTTGCTGAGAGGGACAGGGAATGAAAAACTGTTTTTT.

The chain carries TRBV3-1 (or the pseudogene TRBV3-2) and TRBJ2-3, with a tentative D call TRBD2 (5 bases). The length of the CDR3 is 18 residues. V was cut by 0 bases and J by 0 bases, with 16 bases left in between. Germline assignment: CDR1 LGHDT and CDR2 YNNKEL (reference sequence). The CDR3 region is CASSQDPLSLGSTDTQYF. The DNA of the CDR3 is TGTGCCAGCAGCCAAGATCCCCTATCACTAGGGAGCACAGATACGCAGTATTTT.